Sequencing of this T cell receptor beta chain was carried out in a study of cytomegalovirus exposure and HLA in healthy donors (dated by TCRdb to the late 2010s). Notes on the research overall: According to an earlier analysis of a few hundred of the donors, some 180 million T cells yielded some 110 million unique TCR beta sequences and 276 Gb of sequence data. An early release covering some 640 HLA-typed donors comprised 250 to 350 gigabases of sequencing data and tens of millions of unique TCR sequences. Of the roughly 400 genotyped donors, roughly 85% fell in the genetic ancestry cluster associated with self-reported Caucasian donors. The study aimed to test whether cataloging public T cell receptors could reveal signatures of past pathogen exposure. The study used immunosequencing to profile the T cell repertoires of approximately 640 subjects and linked those repertoires to cytomegalovirus serostatus. In addition to the first cohort of 650 to 800 subjects, a separate validation cohort of around 110 different subjects was used. High-throughput TCR immunosequencing, statistical association of individual TCRs with disease status, and machine learning were combined to predict cytomegalovirus infection status. To study patterns of TCR occurrence, a later analysis re-analyzed previously published TCR beta repertoires from 666 donors and added high-resolution HLA genotyping. Rather than drawing on any new phenotypic data, the later analysis identified candidate immune exposures from TCR beta sequences and the way those sequences occurred across donors. To decide whether each TCR beta V gene segment behaved as functional or pseudogenic, an earlier analysis of 587 of the donors relied on high-throughput TCR beta sequencing. Donor age, sex, ethnicity and CMV serostatus were compiled together with the repertoire data. A later genetic analysis took genome-wide SNP genotypes for about three fifths of the roughly 700 donors and used that subset as a discovery cohort. All discovery cohort repertoires had been generated using a single sequencing platform. HLA typing included class I and class II loci at four-digit resolution. Typing coverage differed by locus: A, B, C, DRB1 and DQB1 were typed in roughly 629-640 donors, DQA1 in 500 to 550, DPA1 in approximately 600, and DPB1 in around 440. About 5 DR-DQ haplotypes were handled as single units for association and clustering, since linkage in the cohort was strong. On average, around 200,000 unique TCR beta nucleotide sequences were sequenced per donor among more than 350 genotyped donors of the cohort, with roughly 18% of those sequences being non-productive. The full study reports these points: Some IMGT-functional V segments, including TRBV6-2 and TRBV6-3, could not be distinguished by the 87-base-pair reads and were therefore excluded. V-gene and J-gene trimming of TCR beta chains was associated with a missense DCLRE1C variant in a later genetic analysis, and the association was replicated in an independent cohort. Broadly in line with IMGT annotations, most TCR beta V segments showed up in productive rearrangements about 90% or about 30% of the time in an earlier analysis of 450 to 750 of the donors. Compared with the approximately 710-donor mean, donors in an Asian-associated ancestry cluster had fewer N-insertions in productive TCRs, according to a later genetic analysis. According to the authors, the approach could potentially be generalized to other disease states and immunological phenotypes. The only immune exposure information available for the cohort was CMV serostatus. Roughly uniform sequencing depth across donors was assumed in presence/absence analyses, although this assumption may not hold. The cohort was sequenced for TCR beta chains only, and without alpha or paired-chain data the features that could be detected were limited. When HLA alleles, especially DR and DQ, strongly co-occurred, attributing TCR associations to individual alleles was difficult. A further reported finding was that TCR beta sequences accurately predicted the HLA-A and HLA-B alleles for most subjects in the first cohort. In vitro tests confirmed that a few of the cytomegalovirus-associated TCR beta chains recognize cytomegalovirus antigens. A cluster of highly shared sequence variants was judged likely to be a technical artifact of the sequencing pipeline. At a false discovery rate of 0.05, a later analysis linked under 20,000 TCR beta sequences to specific HLA alleles. Because some donors lacked HLA typing at each locus, the association tests relied only on the typed subset. According to a later analysis, most CMV-associated TCR beta chains appeared to be HLA-restricted, and the HLA associations seemed to be driven largely by CMV exposure. Compared with equally common non-associated chains, HLA-associated TCR beta chains in a later analysis were more clonally expanded and had lower generation probabilities. Cytomegalovirus status was reported to be diagnosed by the classifier with high specificity and sensitivity in both the original and validation cohorts. Seventeen rarely observed V segments, including chromosome 9 orphons, were excluded from the earlier analysis of several hundred of the donors because counts were too low. A total of about 180 TCR beta chains were listed by the study as associated with cytomegalovirus. Linkage disequilibrium might explain the correlated functional status among segregating V segments, but an unknown experimental factor could not be excluded. While some public TCRs were present in many individuals, most TCR sequences turned up only very rarely across donors. According to a later analysis, TCR association rates differed among HLA loci, with DRB1 alleles showing the most associated TCRs and HLA-C alleles showing the fewest. In a later analysis, several top co-occurrence clusters were reported to appear linked to parvovirus B19, influenza, CMV and Epstein-Barr virus.

In total, approximately 700 healthy bone marrow donors made up the cohort. All cohort members were sampled while nominally healthy, although unrecorded immune exposures were likely present. CMV serostatus was recorded as positive for roughly 300 and negative for about 50% of the roughly 700 cohort members, whereas no CMV serostatus was recorded for the donor in question. A peripheral blood sample was collected from each donor, and TCR beta sequencing was performed on peripheral blood mononuclear cells. Genomic DNA was extracted from the blood cell samples with the Qiagen DNeasy Blood Extraction Kit. A remark on this clone: It lacks a known antigen. Base qualities were left out, and no much larger clone turns up one base away.

The method was the immunoSEQ multiplex PCR assay. The multiplex PCR relied on a mix of 60 forward primers for TCR Vbeta segments and 13 reverse primers for TCR Jbeta segments. A multiplex PCR assay on genomic DNA amplified the CDR3 region of rearranged TCR beta genes. On the Illumina HiSeq System, the amplified TCR beta libraries were sequenced as 87-base-pair reads. The paper's data handling went like this. A later analysis counted around 72 million unique TCR beta chains across the approximately 700 repertoires, and 10 million to 12 million of these chains were shared by at least two donors. A nearest-neighbor algorithm error-corrected the raw reads and collapsed the reads into unique sequences, merging closely related sequences to remove PCR and sequencing errors. Alignment of CDR3 sequences to IMGT reference sequences was used to assign V, D and J gene segments. For a sequence to be retained, a match of at least six nucleotides was required to both a V gene segment and a J gene segment. Rearrangements were called productive when the CDR3 lacked stop codons and stayed in frame with V and J; all others were non-productive. CDR3 was defined by IMGT convention, running from the second conserved V-encoded cysteine to the conserved J-encoded phenylalanine. In an earlier analysis of approximately 590 of the donors, sequences lacking an unambiguous match to a single V gene segment were excluded. An earlier analysis of a few hundred of the donors called V segments functional above 56.7% productive rearrangements and segregating when the between-donor standard deviation exceeded 5%. A statistical classification framework was built to diagnose cytomegalovirus status from the catalog of TCR beta chain sequences. In a later analysis, V and J genes were assigned by comparing TCR nucleotide sequences against IMGT/GENE-DB human TR gene sequences. In a later analysis, CDR3 sequences and most-parsimonious VDJ recombination scenarios were assigned using the TCRdist pipeline. In a later analysis, every TCR beta chain was defined by the combination of its CDR3 amino acid sequence and its V-gene family, and reads without a unique V-gene family were dropped. As a way to deal with suspected cross-contamination and a sequencing artifact, a later analysis dropped 592 nucleotide sequences that were highly shared and had low generation probability. A later analysis calculated a clonal expansion index for each public chain from normalized within-repertoire ranks of inferred template counts. A later analysis computed generation probabilities with a VDJ recombination model fitted to out-of-frame rearrangements, and checked the results against IGoR. A later analysis scored TCR-TCR, TCR-HLA and TCR-CMV co-occurrence with hypergeometric tests, applying a repertoire-size bias correction to TCR pairs. In a later analysis, false discovery rates were estimated by permuting HLA or CMV assignments 20 times. In a later analysis, co-occurring TCRs were grouped using DBSCAN, with TCRdist sequence similarity added in when clustering inside HLA-allele-positive subsets. For co-occurrence clustering, repertoires with fewer than 30,000 or more than 120,000 public chains were excluded, along with a handful of repertoires with anomalous nucleotide sharing. TCRdb's version of the immuneACCESS table is confined to in-frame rearrangements and falls short of the full clone set. An unresolved V gene accounts for under half of the shortfall where checked; the remainder is of unknown origin. D and trimming were read from the DNA, whereas the V and J calls and clone size are those reported in that table. The sample yields more than 85,000 clones; around 60% were counted once. 4.5% to 5% of the sample goes to the ten largest clones.

Taken from the germline V gene, the CDR1 and CDR2 loops are MNHNS and SASEGT. From its cysteine to its phenylalanine, the CDR3 spans 16 amino acids. The retained sequence is limited to the CDR3, 48 bases, with the frame set at the first base. The germline ends are 16 bases apart after V is trimmed by 4 bases and J by 3 bases. The TCR originated in a human donor in good health. This chain is built from TRBV6-1 and TRBJ1-3, and TRBD1 may be the D gene, going by 6 matching bases. Sequences were obtained from PBMCs. The CDR3 region: CASSATGQQYGNTIYF. The DNA sequence is as follows: TGTGCCAGCAGTGCAACGGGACAACAATATGGAAACACCATATATTTT.